The next 31 T cell receptor beta chains were all read from a single sample in a study of a mutant IDH1 vaccine in newly diagnosed glioma. Stated time point: baseline, week 1 (first vaccination visit). Described treatment: pre-vaccination baseline after standard-of-care therapy. The protocol was immunoSEQ multiplex PCR, while the TCRdb copy is restricted to in-frame clones and leaves out a portion. Among some 70,000 clones, about four fifths were seen once, and the ten largest hold more than 8%. The sequenced sample was PBMCs, obtained from a glioma patient treated with radiotherapy, temozolomide or both. The receptors derive from a man in his forties or fifties with glioma.

This chain joins TRBV6-5 and TRBJ1-1; no clear D gene. This CDR3 spans 14 amino acids. Germline V gene data show CDR1 as MNHEY and CDR2 as SVGAGI. The V end was cut by 2 bases, the J end by 5 bases, with 12 bases between. The CDR3 spells CASSYRGGSTEAFF. CDR3 in DNA: TGTGCCAGCAGTTACAGAGGAGGGAGTACTGAAGCTTTCTTT.

The rearrangement uses TRBV30 and TRBJ1-1, with D hard to call. The V and J ends lost 1 base and 4 bases respectively, with 10 bases between them. The CDR3 extends over 13 amino acids. From germline, CDR1 is GTSNPN and CDR2 SVGIG (reference sequence). The CDR3 loop reads CAWSGEEGTEAFF. In nucleotides, the CDR3 is TGTGCCTGGAGTGGGGAGGAGGGCACTGAAGCTTTCTTT. Combining the CDR3 with reference TRBV30 and TRBJ1-1 gives the whole variable domain SQTIHQWPATLVQPVGSPLSLECTVEGTSNPNLYWYRQAAGRGLQLLFYSVGIGQISSEVPQNLSASRPQDRQFILSSKKLLLSDSGFYLCAWSGEEGTEAFFGQGTRLTVV.

This chain joins TRBV25-1 and TRBJ2-5; possible D gene TRBD2, 7 bases. Per germline, CDR1 MGHDK and CDR2 SYGVNS. CDR3 length equals 15 residues. The V gene lost 3 bases and the J gene lost 5 bases, with 16 bases spanning the gap. The CDR3 sequence: CASSDLGGGWETQYF. The CDR3 bases are TGTGCCAGCAGTGACTTGGGGGGGGGCTGGGAGACCCAGTACTTC. Combining the CDR3 with reference TRBV25-1 and TRBJ2-5 gives the whole variable domain EADIYQTPRYLVIGTGKKITLECSQTMGHDKMYWYQQDPGMELHLIHYSYGVNSTEKGDLSSESTVSRIRTEHFPLTLESARPSHTSQYLCASSDLGGGWETQYFGPGTRLLVL.

This chain links TRBV7-2 with TRBJ1-2; tentative D call: TRBD1 (6 bases). Trimming shortened V by 1 base and J by 4 bases, and 13 bases separated the two germline ends. The CDR3 spans 15 residues. Germline V gene lookup returns CDR1 SGHTA and CDR2 FQGNSA. CDR3 protein: CASSLEGHFFYGYTF. DNA for the CDR3: TGTGCCAGCAGCTTAGAGGGACACTTTTTCTATGGCTACACCTTC.

This clone was detected once. V and J are TRBV19 and TRBJ1-4; tentatively, D is TRBD1 (6 bases). Deletions cut 5 bases from V and 7 bases from J, with 26 bases between. There are 18 residues in the CDR3. Germline lookup yields CDR1 LNHDA and CDR2 SQIVND (reference sequence). This CDR3 is CASSPRRQVNPASEKLFF. The DNA for the CDR3 is TGTGCCAGTAGTCCCCGTCGACAGGTGAACCCGGCTAGTGAAAAACTGTTTTTT.

The chain is built from TRBV19 and TRBJ1-2; 7 nucleotides agree with TRBD1. Trimming removed 7 bases from V and 4 bases from J; junction bases left unmatched: 6. The CDR3 covers 13 residues. The germline V gene encodes CDR1 LNHDA and CDR2 SQIVND (reference sequence). Here the CDR3 reads CASMAGGTYGYTF. The CDR3 coding sequence is TGTGCCAGTATGGCAGGGGGAACCTATGGCTACACCTTC.

This chain joins TRBV11-1 and TRBJ1-1, with a possible D match to TRBD1 (5 bases). The CDR3 extends over 12 amino acids. V was trimmed by 5 bases and J by 5 bases, leaving 9 bases between them. Germline V CDR1 and CDR2: SGHAT, FQDESV (reference sequence). CDR3 sequence reads: CASSPQGTEAFF. The CDR3 DNA is TGTGCCAGCAGCCCCCAGGGAACTGAAGCTTTCTTT.

The chain has TRBV18 and TRBJ2-5; D might be TRBD1 (5 bases). CDR1 is KGHSH, CDR2 LQKENI, per germline. V dropped 2 bases and J dropped 1 base, with 8 bases sitting between them. The CDR3 is made up of 14 amino acids. Written as DNA, the CDR3 is TGTGCCAGCTCACCATCAGGGTCCCAAGAGACCCAGTACTTC. Its translation is CASSPSGSQETQYF. The whole variable domain, remainder taken from reference TRBV18 and TRBJ2-5, is NAGVMQNPRHLVRRRGQEARLRCSPMKGHSHVYWYRQLPEEGLKFMVYLQKENIIDESGMPKERFSAEFPKEGPSILRIQQVVRGDSAAYFCASSPSGSQETQYFGPGTRLLVL.

The chain links TRBV27 to TRBJ2-1; the match to TRBD2 covers 14 bases. This CDR3 has 17 amino acids. Germline loops: CDR1 MNHEY, CDR2 SMNVEV (reference sequence). V lost 7 bases to trimming and J lost 4 bases; unmatched junction nucleotides: 9. CDR3 in DNA: TGTGCCAGCACCTTATTGACTAGCGGGGGGGTGTACAATGAGCAGTTCTTC. It specifies CASTLLTSGGVYNEQFF.

The chain combines TRBV29-1 with TRBJ2-7; TRBD2 is a possible D gene (7 bases). The germline gives CDR1 SQVTM, CDR2 ANQGSEA. The V and J ends lost 3 bases and 7 bases respectively, with 13 bases between them. The CDR3 sequence is 12 residues long. The CDR3 coding sequence is TGCAGCGTTGAGAGGGGGGGCCGAGAGCAGTACTTC. It yields the protein CSVERGGREQYF.

The J gene is TRBJ2-1, the V gene TRBV7-2, with D unresolved. This CDR3 region has 15 residues. Germline lookup yields CDR1 SGHTA and CDR2 FQGNSA. Trimming pared 4 bases from V and 0 bases from J, leaving 10 bases between. The CDR3 sequence: CASSSLLGSYNEQFF. The CDR3 DNA reads as TGTGCCAGCAGCTCCCTATTAGGCTCCTACAATGAGCAGTTCTTC.

The V call is TRBV6-5, the J call TRBJ1-2; 8 nucleotides line up with TRBD1. CDR1 and CDR2 (germline): MNHEY, SVGAGI. This CDR3 contains 14 residues. Trimming cost V 5 bases and J 4 bases; bases outside gene matches: 6. Written as DNA, the CDR3 is TGTGCCAGCAGTACCCGACAGGGGTCCTATGGCTACACCTTC. This sequence encodes CASSTRQGSYGYTF.

In its sample, this clone was seen a few times. The chain combines TRBV4-1 with TRBJ1-5; no reliable D call. The CDR3 has 15 residues. V was shortened by 0 bases and J by 4 bases, with 10 bases between the two germline ends. From germline, CDR1 is MGHRA and CDR2 YSYEKL. The CDR3, as DNA: TGCGCCAGCAGCCAAGATGGAATAGCAAATCAGCCCCAGCATTTT. Its protein product is CASSQDGIANQPQHF.

This clone has just a few counts. J is TRBJ1-5 and V is TRBV10-3; possibly TRBD1 for D (5 bases). The CDR3 length is 14 residues. The ends were cut back, 6 bases at V and 6 bases at J, with 15 bases in the middle. Per the germline V gene, CDR1 is ENHRY and CDR2 is SYGVKD. The CDR3 region is CAIRSDTRGQPQHF. CDR3 bases: TGTGCCATCAGGTCAGACACGAGGGGTCAGCCCCAGCATTTT.

V is TRBV5-6 and J is TRBJ2-7; TRBD1 agrees at 8 bases. The CDR3 has 15 residues. The junction had 6 bases not matched to a gene; V was cut back by 2 bases and J by 2 bases. Germline CDR1 SGHDT, CDR2 YYEEEE. The CDR3 loop reads CASSFAGTGAYEQYF. The CDR3 DNA reads as TGTGCCAGCAGCTTTGCCGGGACAGGAGCCTACGAGCAGTACTTC.

The chain employs TRBV27 and TRBJ2-5, with unresolved D. CDR3 size: 13 residues. The V end lost 5 bases, the J end lost 5 bases, and 12 bases lay between the germline ends. Germline CDR1 MNHEY, CDR2 SMNVEV (reference sequence). The CDR3 sequence is CASSPRWSETQYF. In DNA form, the CDR3 reads TGTGCCAGCAGTCCCCGGTGGAGCGAGACCCAGTACTTC.

The chain uses TRBV9 and TRBJ1-5; D remains ambiguous. There are 13 residues in the CDR3. Germline loops: CDR1 SGDLS, CDR2 YYNGEE. Trimming took 0 bases from V and 5 from J, leaving 6 bases between them. CDR3 in amino acids: CASSVDGYQPQHF. In DNA form, the CDR3 reads TGTGCCAGCAGCGTAGATGGGTATCAGCCCCAGCATTTT. The full variable domain, completed using reference TRBV9 and TRBJ1-5, is DSGVTQTPKHLITATGQRVTLRCSPRSGDLSVYWYQQSLDQGLQFLIQYYNGEERAKGNILERFSAQQFPDLHSELNLSSLELGDSALYFCASSVDGYQPQHFGDGTRLSIL.

The V gene is TRBV6-1, the J gene TRBJ1-1; D might be TRBD1 (5 bases). Germline CDR1 reads MNHNS; CDR2 reads SASEGT. With 4 bases removed from V and 11 bases from J, the gap between germline ends came to 14 bases. The CDR3 is made up of 12 amino acids. CDR3 in DNA: TGTGCCAGCAGTGTCCGGGGGTTGTCGGCTTTCTTT. Amino acid sequence: CASSVRGLSAFF.

This chain links TRBV19 with TRBJ2-3; D gene ambiguous. The ends were cut back, 1 base at V and 1 base at J, with 15 bases in the middle. Germline V lookup: CDR1 LNHDA, CDR2 SQIVND (reference sequence). The CDR3 runs to 17 residues. The CDR3 DNA reads as TGTGCCAGTAGTATAGGTTTTTCAGGCTGGGGCACAGATACGCAGTATTTT. Translating gives CASSIGFSGWGTDTQYF.

This sequence joins TRBV7-8 and TRBJ1-1; D gene uncertain. From germline, CDR1 is SGHVS and CDR2 FQNEAQ. V lost 5 bases and J 5 bases, leaving 9 bases between the germline ends. The CDR3 covers 12 residues. CDR3 region: CASSPVLTEAFF. As DNA, the CDR3 is TGTGCCAGCAGCCCCGTCTTGACTGAAGCTTTCTTT.

This chain uses TRBV7-9 with TRBJ1-4; a possible D gene is TRBD1 (5 bases). The V end was cut by 5 bases, the J end by 4 bases, with 14 bases between. The germline CDR1 and CDR2 sequences are SEHNR and FQNEAQ (reference sequence). This CDR3 is built from 15 residues. CDR3 region: CASSPEKGLNEKLFF. CDR3 sequence (DNA): TGTGCCAGCAGCCCAGAGAAGGGGCTTAATGAAAAACTGTTTTTT.

The chain joins TRBV11-3 to TRBJ2-7, with D unclear. The CDR3 spans 13 residues. Deletions cut 2 bases from V and 5 bases from J, with 10 bases between. Per the germline V gene, CDR1 is SGHNT and CDR2 is YENEEA. The CDR3 coding sequence is TGTGCCAGCAGCTTATATTCCGCCGACGAGCAGTACTTC. This codes for CASSLYSADEQYF.

The J gene is TRBJ1-5, the V gene TRBV10-3; perhaps TRBD1 as D (5 bases). Germline assignment: CDR1 ENHRY and CDR2 SYGVKD. The CDR3 contains 17 residues. The V end lost 4 bases, the J end lost 0 bases, and 16 bases lay between the germline ends. CDR3 nucleotide sequence: TGTGCCATCAGTGCGGGGACCGATCGAGGTAGCAATCAGCCCCAGCATTTT. Residues: CAISAGTDRGSNQPQHF.

The chain employs TRBV21-1 and TRBJ2-3; the DNA was not compared with TRBD2, the D call given in the table. TRBV21-1 is given as a pseudogene. This CDR3 has 15 amino acids. CDR3 bases: TGTGCCAGCAGCCCGCGGGGGACTAGCGGCGGTACGCAGTATTTT. Encoded protein: CASSPRGTSGGTQYF.

V gene TRBV18 combines with J gene TRBJ2-7; a weak D match, TRBD1 (6 bases). Germline values: CDR1 KGHSH, CDR2 LQKENI. Deletions cut 3 bases from V and 3 bases from J, with 12 bases between. The CDR3 sequence is 14 residues long. CDR3 sequence (DNA): TGTGCCAGCTCACCCGAGGACAGAGACTACGAGCAGTACTTC. Its translation: CASSPEDRDYEQYF.

This clone has only one observation. The gene calls are TRBV7-8 and TRBJ2-5, with D unclear. The CDR3 is 13 amino acids. Germline V CDR1 and CDR2: SGHVS, FQNEAQ. V lost 3 bases, J lost 2 bases, and 7 bases lay in between. The CDR3 DNA is TGTGCCAGCAGCTTGGTCATTCAAGAGACCCAGTACTTC. Its protein product is CASSLVIQETQYF.

CDR3: CASSPGQDPYGYTF. DNA of the CDR3: TGCGCCAGCAGCCCGGGACAGGATCCCTATGGCTACACCTTC. The chain couples TRBV5-1 to TRBJ1-2; 8 positions agree with TRBD1. The CDR3 has 14 amino acids. The germline gives CDR1 SGHRS, CDR2 YFSETQ. After removal of 4 bases from V and 4 bases from J, the junction contained 6 bases not matched to a gene. The full variable domain, its missing parts supplied by reference TRBV5-1 and TRBJ1-2, is KAGVTQTPRYLIKTRGQQVTLSCSPISGHRSVSWYQQTPGQGLQFLFEYFSETQRNKGNFPGRFSGRQFSNSRSEMNVSTLELGDSALYLCASSPGQDPYGYTFGSGTRLTVV.

The J gene is TRBJ2-2, the V gene TRBV5-1; D may be TRBD2 (6 bases). CDR1 is SGHRS, CDR2 YFSETQ, per germline. CDR3 size: 15 residues. Trimming cost V 1 base and J 6 bases, with 13 bases left between them. CDR3 protein: CASSLRREVPGELFF. The DNA for the CDR3 is TGCGCCAGCAGCTTGAGGAGGGAGGTCCCCGGGGAGCTGTTTTTT.

Notes on this clone: A much more abundant neighbour one base away suggests this may be a read error. This chain connects TRBV4-3 to TRBJ1-1, with D perhaps TRBD1 (6 bases). CDR3 size: 13 residues. The germline CDR1 and CDR2 sequences are LGHNA and YSLEER. Trimming removed 4 bases at V and 11 bases at J, with 17 bases between. The DNA for the CDR3 is TGCGCCAGCAGCCGAGATCACGGGGGCAAGGCTTTCTTT. This gives the protein CASSRDHGGKAFF.

The chain links TRBV6-1 to TRBJ1-3, with 7 bases identical to TRBD1. CDR1 is MNHNS and CDR2 is SASEGT in the germline V gene. After removal of 4 bases from V and 6 bases from J, the junction contained 6 bases not matched to a gene. CDR3 size: 14 residues. The CDR3 is CASSAGTAVNTIYF. DNA for the CDR3: TGTGCCAGCAGTGCCGGGACAGCGGTAAACACCATATATTTT.

V is TRBV18 and J is TRBJ1-5, with D possibly TRBD1 on 5 matching bases. Trimming took off 6 bases at V and 4 bases at J, with 7 bases between the two ends. Looked up from germline, CDR1 is KGHSH and CDR2 is LQKENI. The CDR3 extends over 12 amino acids. The CDR3 DNA reads as TGTGCCAGCTCGACAGATAATCAGCCCCAGCATTTT. Translation: CASSTDNQPQHF.